The 9 T cell receptor beta chains listed next were all sequenced from one sample in a study of blood T cell repertoires in COVID-19. Some clones are missing from TCRdb's copy, which holds only in-frame ones; the method was immunoSEQ multiplex PCR. The sample has under 300,000 clones; about 84% are singletons. The sample was peripheral blood. All receptors derive from a man older than 75 with acute or convalescent COVID-19.

The chain couples TRBV7-2 to TRBJ2-7, with a possible D match to TRBD2 (6 bases). The CDR3 contains 13 residues. Per the germline V gene, CDR1 is SGHTA and CDR2 is FQGNSA. Trimming took 0 bases from V and 3 from J, leaving 6 bases between them. Written as DNA, the CDR3 is TGTGCCAGCAGCTTAGCGGGACTCTACGAGCAGTACTTC. Protein product: CASSLAGLYEQYF.

The genes are TRBV19 and TRBJ2-3; 9 bases match TRBD2. Per germline, CDR1 LNHDA and CDR2 SQIVND (reference sequence). The CDR3 is made up of 15 amino acids. V shed 10 bases, J shed 0 bases, and the junction held 8 bases outside the gene matches. CDR3 amino acids: CATALTSGSTDTQYF. Written as DNA, the CDR3 is TGTGCCACCGCCTTGACTAGCGGTAGCACAGATACGCAGTATTTT. Combining the CDR3 with reference TRBV19 and TRBJ2-3 gives the whole variable domain DGGITQSPKYLFRKEGQNVTLSCEQNLNHDAMYWYRQDPGQGLRLIYYSQIVNDFQKGDIAEGYSVSREKKESFPLTVTSAQKNPTAFYLCATALTSGSTDTQYFGPGTRLTVL.

The genes are TRBV4-3 and TRBJ2-2, with D uncertain. With 1 base removed from V and 1 base from J, the gap between germline ends came to 7 bases. This CDR3 region has 15 residues. CDR1 is LGHNA and CDR2 is YSLEER in the germline V gene. CDR3 region: CASSQVLRNTGELFF. CDR3 bases: TGCGCCAGCAGCCAAGTTCTACGGAACACCGGGGAGCTGTTTTTT.

The V gene is TRBV5-6, the J gene TRBJ2-1; 11 nucleotides align to TRBD2. With 2 bases clipped from V and 1 base from J, the junction kept 5 bases outside the gene matches. Germline V lookup: CDR1 SGHDT, CDR2 YYEEEE. CDR3 length: 17 residues. The CDR3 spells CASSLGGTSGSYNEQFF. The CDR3 DNA reads as TGTGCCAGCAGCTTAGGCGGGACTAGCGGATCCTACAATGAGCAGTTCTTC. The full variable domain, in which reference TRBV5-6 and TRBJ2-1 provide the parts outside the CDR3, is DAGVTQSPTHLIKTRGQQVTLRCSPKSGHDTVSWYQQALGQGPQFIFQYYEEEERQRGNFPDRFSGHQFPNYSSELNVNALLLGDSALYLCASSLGGTSGSYNEQFFGPGTRLTVL.

Regarding this clone: Its ends do not fully match the called genes, so a read error is possible. This chain joins TRBV2 and TRBJ1-2, with a weak D call TRBD1 (5 bases). CDR3 size: 13 residues. In germline, CDR1 is SNHLY, CDR2 FYNNEI. This CDR3 reads CASSEEDTGPPAF. The DNA for the CDR3 is TGTGCCAGCAGTGAAGAGGACACCGGTCCGCCCGCCTTC.

The chain links TRBV7-9 to TRBJ2-7, with 8 bases aligning to TRBD1. The CDR3 runs 12 residues. After removal of 5 bases from V and 7 bases from J, the junction contained 4 bases not matched to a gene. CDR1 is SEHNR, CDR2 FQNEAQ, per germline (reference sequence). The CDR3 DNA is TGTGCCAGCAGCAGGGACAGGTCGGAGCAGTACTTC. This codes for CASSRDRSEQYF.

The chain carries TRBV5-1 and TRBJ2-3; 7 positions agree with TRBD1. Germline assignment: CDR1 SGHRS and CDR2 YFSETQ. The CDR3 sequence is 15 residues long. V was pared by 0 bases and J by 2 bases, with 3 bases of the junction left unmatched. CDR3 nucleotide sequence: TGCGCCAGCAGCTTGGAGGGACAGCTCACAGATACGCAGTATTTT. As protein: CASSLEGQLTDTQYF.

This chain joins TRBV5-1 and TRBJ1-2; D may be TRBD1 (5 bases). V gave up 3 bases and J gave up 5 bases, with 17 bases separating them. This CDR3 has 15 residues. Per the germline V gene, CDR1 is SGHRS and CDR2 is YFSETQ. The CDR3 is CASSSGSGVRYGYTF. The CDR3 DNA is TGCGCCAGCAGCTCTGGATCGGGGGTTAGGTATGGCTACACCTTC.

The gene calls are TRBV6-2 or TRBV6-3 and TRBJ2-3, with unresolved D. CDR1 and CDR2 (germline): MNHEY, SVGEGT. V was shortened by 4 bases and J by 4 bases, with 24 bases between the two germline ends. CDR3 length: 18 residues. This chain's CDR3 is CASSSVPQLVASADTQYF. CDR3 nucleotides: TGTGCCAGCAGTTCCGTCCCTCAGTTGGTGGCCAGCGCAGATACGCAGTATTTT.